Listed here are 3 T cell receptor beta chains from one sample, sequenced in a study of blood T cell repertoires in COVID-19. Only in-frame clones appear in the TCRdb table, and some are missing; sequencing was by immunoSEQ multiplex PCR. Of about 64,000 clones in the sample, around nine tenths are singletons; the top ten hold about 9.3%. Sequenced sample: peripheral blood. Receptors originate from a woman over 75 with active COVID-19.

This chain links TRBV10-2 with TRBJ2-2, with 11 bases identical to TRBD1. The CDR3 is made up of 14 amino acids. Germline V gene sequence: CDR1 WSHSY, CDR2 SAAADI. Germline trimming cut 8 bases from V and 2 bases from J; bases unmatched to any gene: 1. CDR3 DNA: TGCGCCAGCGGACAGGGGGCTAACACCGGGGAGCTGTTTTTT. This sequence encodes CASGQGANTGELFF.

The rearrangement uses TRBV5-1 and TRBJ2-5, with 10 bases that match TRBD2. This CDR3 is built from 17 residues. V gave up 3 bases and J gave up 2 bases; unmatched junction bases: 10. The germline gives CDR1 SGHRS, CDR2 YFSETQ. The CDR3 bases are TGCGCCAGCAGCTCGGGTGGGCTAGCGGGGGTGCAAGAGACCCAGTACTTC. It codes for CASSSGGLAGVQETQYF.

This clone appeared a few times. The chain recombines TRBV27 with TRBJ1-6; possibly TRBD1 for D (6 bases). Per the germline V gene, CDR1 is MNHEY and CDR2 is SMNVEV (reference sequence). The CDR3 spans 15 residues. V was cut by 6 bases and J by 5 bases, with 14 bases left in between. The CDR3 is CASSRDKLNNSPLHF. The CDR3 coding sequence is TGTGCCAGCAGCCGGGACAAACTAAATAATTCACCCCTCCACTTT.